This T cell receptor beta chain was retrieved from a study of blood T cell repertoires in COVID-19. Method: immunoSEQ multiplex PCR; TCRdb's copy keeps in-frame clones and lacks some. The data show over 200,000 clones, almost 90% seen once. The length of the CDR3 is 14 residues. V lost 3 bases, J lost 7 bases, and 12 bases lay in between. CDR1 and CDR2 from the germline V gene are MRHNA and SNTAGT. V and J are TRBV6-4 and TRBJ2-2; D possibly corresponds to TRBD1 (6 bases). What was sequenced was peripheral blood. The TCR sequence derives from a woman aged 55-69 years with acute or convalescent COVID-19. CDR3 DNA: TGTGCCAGCAGTGAAGTCGCAGGGGTCGGGGAGCTGTTTTTT. Encoded protein: CASSEVAGVGELFF.